The clone carrying this T cell receptor (beta chain) was seen only a few times. Antigen: not known. This entry belongs to a study of CD8+ T cells in alopecia areata. The study's findings and limits: Scalp sequencing captures resident alphabeta T cells of normal skin too. Normal scalp had lower clonality than lesional scalp, with alopecia totalis/universalis lesions showing this most strongly. Shared TCR sequences were less clear between patients than in mice, possibly partly from HLA diversity.

CDR3 length equals 15 residues. V lost 5 bases, J lost 3 bases, and 14 bases lay in between. CDR1 is SGHNT, CDR2 YYREEE, per germline (reference sequence). Sequencing relied on a cDNA template that was reverse transcribed from extracted RNA. Profiled with immunoSEQ multiplex PCR; TCRdb holds only in-frame clones, not every one. There are roughly 150,000 clones in the sample; approximately 60% occur only once, and around 5% lies in the top ten. The sequence came from a human donor in good health. Sample: CD4+ T cells sorted from blood. The chain employs TRBV5-4 and TRBJ2-2; D unresolved. The CDR3 loop is CASSIDILDTGELFF. The CDR3 nucleotides are TGTGCCAGCAGTATAGACATATTGGACACCGGGGAGCTGTTTTTT.